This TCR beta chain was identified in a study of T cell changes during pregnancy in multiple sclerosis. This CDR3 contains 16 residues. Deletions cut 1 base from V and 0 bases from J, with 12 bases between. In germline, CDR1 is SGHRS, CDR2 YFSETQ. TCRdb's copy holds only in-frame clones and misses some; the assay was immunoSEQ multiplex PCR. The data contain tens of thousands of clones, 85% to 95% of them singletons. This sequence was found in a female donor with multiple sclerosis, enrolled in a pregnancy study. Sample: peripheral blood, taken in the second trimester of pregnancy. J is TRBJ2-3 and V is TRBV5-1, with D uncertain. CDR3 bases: TGCGCCAGCAGCTTGAGGTTGGTGCGGAGCACAGATACGCAGTATTTT. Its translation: CASSLRLVRSTDTQYF.